The entry below describes one T cell receptor (beta chain). The table lists this clonotype with a few counts. Its antigen is currently not known. No base qualities exist here, and no much larger clone lies one base off it. The library was built by means of 5' RACE. The listed sequencing device is Illumina HiSeq 2500. A second PCR of roughly 6 to 12 cycles was run with a J-beta primer mix and a sample-barcoded 5' primer. A unique molecular identifier was introduced onto each TCR beta cDNA molecule by a template-switch 5' adaptor carrying 12 random nucleotides. At least 2.5 million CDR3-containing paired-end reads were obtained from each sample. First-strand cDNA synthesis was performed from all RNA using the Mint cDNA synthesis kit, with priming by a TRBC-specific oligonucleotide. After uracil-DNA glycosylase treatment, a first 18-cycle PCR used universal primers M1SS and BC2_uni_R on all cDNA. Per the source publication's procedure: Normalization of each sample was performed by random selection of 1 million high-quality reads, each carrying a distinct molecular identifier. Instead of being binned into consensus sequences, reads that shared molecular identifiers were thrown out. CDR3 identification, clonotype clustering and error correction used MiTCR with a Q25 quality threshold and the strictest error-elimination algorithm. A nonparametric unseen species model using Euler transformation provided a lower-bound estimate of total TCR beta diversity. TCRdb applied fastp at Q25 and MiXCR to the public reads, then kept only in-frame beta chains. Records with the same CDR3 protein are collapsed into one entry carrying the most frequent genes and DNA. None of the V and J calls come from the authors' own analysis; TCRdb made them. The table for this sample lists 950,000 to 1,200,000 distinct CDR3 sequences; 35% to 45% of them were counted only once. 10% to 15% of the sample is taken by the ten largest.

The germline V gene (reference sequence) gives CDR1 as DFQATT and CDR2 as SNEGSKA. Taken from cysteine to phenylalanine, the CDR3 has 13 residues. Left in the record is the CDR3 DNA by itself, 39 bases read in frame from the first base. V is reduced by 5 bases and J by 2 bases, leaving a spacing of 12 bases between them. The data were taken from a study of blood T cells in healthy people across ages (dated by TCRdb to between 2015 and 2017). About the study as a whole: Template switching captured roughly one uniquely barcoded TCR beta cDNA molecule per two T cells in model experiments. The donors were divided into four age groups: young (average approximately 16 years), middle-aged (around 41), aged (approximately 62) and long-lived (82). To track age-related changes in TCR beta repertoire diversity, the study relied on deep sequencing normalized with unique cDNA molecular identifiers. To avoid experimental bias, donors of different ages were randomly spread across the sequencing lanes. The study analyzed two additional independent replicas of 1 million unique cDNA reads from the same blood draw for two donors, one aged 18 to 30 and one aged 80 or older.

What the work shows at the level of the full study, not this receptor alone: Because profiling used bulk unsorted PBMCs, naive and antigen-experienced compartments could not be compared conclusively. Donor CMV infection status was unknown, potentially confounding age-related changes in expanded clonotypes. Estimates of total diversity from one million sequenced T cells were regarded as lower bounds and underestimates. Observed TCR beta diversity per million T cells fell roughly linearly with age, and a significant reduction was already apparent by age around 40. A strong correlation was found between observed TCR beta diversity and the percentage of naive T cells measured by flow cytometry. Compared with the aged group, more naive CD4+ T cells, fewer expanded clones and increased TCR diversity were shown by the long-lived group, suggesting age selection.

The 35 to 40 donors, aged about 6 to 95 years, were systemically healthy Caucasian individuals from Russia. Ten milliliters of peripheral blood were drawn from each donor into EDTA-treated Vacutainer tubes. Ficoll-Paque density-gradient centrifugation was used to isolate PBMCs, with at least 7 million per sample. Trizol reagent was used to extract total RNA from PBMCs, with at least 5.5 micrograms per sample. For every donor, an aliquot of PBMCs went through flow cytometry to measure the percentages of naive CD45RAhigh/CD27high T cells. The chain employs TRBV20-1 and TRBJ1-2; a confident D gene designation cannot be given. The sample comprised blood. The source is a young man in good health. The nucleotides are TGCAGTGCTCCGAAAGGACTGAACTATGGCTACACCTTC. This translates into CSAPKGLNYGYTF.